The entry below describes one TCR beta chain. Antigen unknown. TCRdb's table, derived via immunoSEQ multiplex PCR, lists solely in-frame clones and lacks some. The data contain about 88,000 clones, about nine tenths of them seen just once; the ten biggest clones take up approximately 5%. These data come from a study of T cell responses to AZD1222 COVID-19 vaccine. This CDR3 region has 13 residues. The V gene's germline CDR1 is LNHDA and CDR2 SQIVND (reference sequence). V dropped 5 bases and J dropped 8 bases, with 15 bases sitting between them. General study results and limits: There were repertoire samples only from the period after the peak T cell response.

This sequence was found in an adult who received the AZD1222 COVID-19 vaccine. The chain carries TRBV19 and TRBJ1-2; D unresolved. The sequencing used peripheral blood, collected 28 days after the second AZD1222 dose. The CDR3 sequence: CASSSSQIGGYTF. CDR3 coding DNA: TGTGCCAGTAGTTCGAGTCAGATTGGGGGCTACACCTTC.